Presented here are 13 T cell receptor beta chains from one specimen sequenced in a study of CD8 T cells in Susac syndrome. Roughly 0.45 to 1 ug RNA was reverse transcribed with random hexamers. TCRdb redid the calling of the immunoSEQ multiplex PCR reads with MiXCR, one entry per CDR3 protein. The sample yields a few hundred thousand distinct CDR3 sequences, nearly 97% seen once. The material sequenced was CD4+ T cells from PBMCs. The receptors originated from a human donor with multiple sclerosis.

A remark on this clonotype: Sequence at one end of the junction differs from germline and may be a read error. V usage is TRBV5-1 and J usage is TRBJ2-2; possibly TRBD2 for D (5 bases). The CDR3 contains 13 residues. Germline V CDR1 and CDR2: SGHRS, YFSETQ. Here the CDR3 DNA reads TGCGCCAGCAACTTGAACGGGGCCGGGGAGCTGTTTTTT. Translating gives CASNLNGAGELFF.

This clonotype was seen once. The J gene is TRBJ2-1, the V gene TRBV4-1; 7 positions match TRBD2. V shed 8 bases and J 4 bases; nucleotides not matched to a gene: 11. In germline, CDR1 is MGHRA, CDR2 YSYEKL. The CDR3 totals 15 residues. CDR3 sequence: CASSLTISGYNEQFF. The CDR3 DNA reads TGCGCCAGCTCCCTAACGATTAGCGGGTACAATGAGCAGTTCTTC.

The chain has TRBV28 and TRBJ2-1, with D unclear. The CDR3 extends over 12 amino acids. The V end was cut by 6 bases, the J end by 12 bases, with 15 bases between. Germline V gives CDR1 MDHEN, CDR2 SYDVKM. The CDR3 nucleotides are TGTGCCAGCAGCTACCGTCGGCTGGGGCAGTTCTTC. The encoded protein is CASSYRRLGQFF.

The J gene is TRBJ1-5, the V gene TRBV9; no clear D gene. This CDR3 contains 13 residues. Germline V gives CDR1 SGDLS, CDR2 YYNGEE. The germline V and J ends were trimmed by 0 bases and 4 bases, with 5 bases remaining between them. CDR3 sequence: CASSVEVNQPQHF. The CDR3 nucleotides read TGTGCCAGCAGCGTAGAAGTGAATCAGCCCCAGCATTTT.

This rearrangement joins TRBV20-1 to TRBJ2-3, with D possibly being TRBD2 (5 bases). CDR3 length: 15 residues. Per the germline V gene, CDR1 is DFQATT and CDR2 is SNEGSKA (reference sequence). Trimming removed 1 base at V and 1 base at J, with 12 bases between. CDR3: CSARAPSLGTDTQYF. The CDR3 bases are TGCAGTGCTAGAGCTCCTAGCTTAGGCACAGATACGCAGTATTTT.

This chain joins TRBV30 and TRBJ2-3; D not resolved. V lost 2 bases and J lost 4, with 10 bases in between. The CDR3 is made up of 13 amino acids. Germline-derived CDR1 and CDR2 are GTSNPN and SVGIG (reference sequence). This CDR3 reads CAWSPLNPDTQYF. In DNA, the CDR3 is TGTGCCTGGAGTCCGCTTAACCCAGATACGCAGTATTTT.

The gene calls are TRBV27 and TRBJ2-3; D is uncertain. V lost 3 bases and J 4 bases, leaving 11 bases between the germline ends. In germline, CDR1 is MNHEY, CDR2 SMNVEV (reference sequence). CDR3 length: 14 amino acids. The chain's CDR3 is CASSFWATSDTQYF. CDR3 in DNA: TGTGCCAGCAGTTTTTGGGCGACGTCAGATACGCAGTATTTT.

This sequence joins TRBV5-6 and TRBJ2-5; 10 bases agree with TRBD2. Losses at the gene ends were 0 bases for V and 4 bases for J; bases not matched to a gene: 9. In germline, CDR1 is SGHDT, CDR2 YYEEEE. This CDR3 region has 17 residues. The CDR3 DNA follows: TGTGCCAGCAGCTTGGAGGGACTAGCGCGCGGTGGAGAGACCCAGTACTTC. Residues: CASSLEGLARGGETQYF.

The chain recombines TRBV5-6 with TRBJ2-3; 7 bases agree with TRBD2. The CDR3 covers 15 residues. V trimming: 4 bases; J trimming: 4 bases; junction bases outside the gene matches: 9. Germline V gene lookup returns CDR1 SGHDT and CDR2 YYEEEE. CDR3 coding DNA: TGTGCCAGCAGCCCGAGCGGGGCTCGGTCAGATACGCAGTATTTT. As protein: CASSPSGARSDTQYF.

CDR3 region: CASSPIRGQGREQYF. CDR3 DNA sequence: TGTGCCAGCTCACCAATCCGTGGACAGGGACGCGAGCAGTACTTC. V is TRBV18 and J is TRBJ2-7; 8 positions match TRBD1. V gave up 2 bases and J gave up 6 bases; unmatched junction bases: 9. Germline CDR1 reads KGHSH; CDR2 reads LQKENI. The CDR3 extends over 15 amino acids. Using reference TRBV18 and TRBJ2-7 for the parts outside the CDR3, the full variable domain is NAGVMQNPRHLVRRRGQEARLRCSPMKGHSHVYWYRQLPEEGLKFMVYLQKENIIDESGMPKERFSAEFPKEGPSILRIQQVVRGDSAAYFCASSPIRGQGREQYFGPGTRLTVT.

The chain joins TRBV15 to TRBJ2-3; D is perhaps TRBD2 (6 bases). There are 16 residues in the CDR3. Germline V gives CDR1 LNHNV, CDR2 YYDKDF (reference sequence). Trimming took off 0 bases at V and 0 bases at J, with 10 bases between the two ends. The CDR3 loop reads CATSRDGGVSTDTQYF. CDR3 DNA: TGTGCCACCAGCAGAGATGGCGGGGTGAGCACAGATACGCAGTATTTT.

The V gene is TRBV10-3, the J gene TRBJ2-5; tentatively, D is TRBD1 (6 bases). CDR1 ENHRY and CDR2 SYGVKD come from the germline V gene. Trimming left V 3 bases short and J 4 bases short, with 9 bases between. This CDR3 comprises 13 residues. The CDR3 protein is CAISEGQRETQYF. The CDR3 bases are TGTGCCATCAGTGAAGGACAGCGAGAGACCCAGTACTTC.

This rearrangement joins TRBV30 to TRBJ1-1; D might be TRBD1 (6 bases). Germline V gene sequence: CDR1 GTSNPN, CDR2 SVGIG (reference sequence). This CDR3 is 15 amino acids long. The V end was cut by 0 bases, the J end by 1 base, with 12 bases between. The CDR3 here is CAWSVLVRGNTEAFF. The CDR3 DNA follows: TGTGCCTGGAGTGTACTAGTCAGGGGGAACACTGAAGCTTTCTTT.